The 24 T cell receptor beta chains below come from one sample, sequenced in a study of blood T cells in healthy people across ages. Sample-barcoded 5' priming and a J-beta primer mix drove a second PCR of roughly 7 to 11 cycles. TCRdb independently ran MiXCR on the 5' RACE reads; one entry per CDR3 protein. The profile covers over 750,000 distinct CDR3 sequences, with just under 25% appearing a single time and more than 8.5% taken by the ten largest. The same data also contributed to another study, on T cells of mothers and their children.

Sequencing used blood. All receptors come from a boy aged 10-17 years in good health.

This clonotype was recorded a few times. It is likely a read error, because the conserved phenylalanine at the end of the CDR3 is missing. The chain is built from TRBV7-9 and TRBJ1-1, with D uncertain. V gave up 7 bases and J gave up 1 base, with 13 bases separating them. The germline V gene encodes CDR1 SEHNR and CDR2 FQNEAQ (reference sequence). The CDR3 consists of 14 residues. This CDR3 is CASIQTTSNTEAFL. Written as DNA, the CDR3 is TGTGCCAGCATCCAGACCACTTCGAACACTGAAGCTTTCCTT.

Only a few counts were recorded for this clonotype. This chain uses TRBV5-1 with TRBJ2-5; the D is unclear. The CDR3 runs to 14 residues. V was pared by 2 bases and J by 4 bases, with 12 bases between. The germline V gene has CDR1 SGHRS and CDR2 YFSETQ. This CDR3 reads CASSLSTVGETQYF. For the CDR3, the DNA is TGCGCCAGCAGCTTATCTACGGTCGGAGAGACCCAGTACTTC.

This clonotype has only a few counts. The rearrangement links TRBV10-3 to TRBJ2-5, with 9 nucleotides matching TRBD2. The end of the DNA fits TRBJ2-1 better, so the J call may be wrong. Germline lookup yields CDR1 ENHRY and CDR2 SYGVKD. The length of the CDR3 is 14 residues. The CDR3 region is CAISEAGLANEQFF. The DNA of the CDR3 is TGTGCCATCAGTGAGGCGGGACTAGCCAATGAGCAGTTCTTC.

The V and J genes are TRBV29-1 and TRBJ2-5; the D call may be TRBD1 or TRBD2 (5 bases each). This CDR3 has 14 residues. V was trimmed by 7 bases and J by 4 bases, leaving 19 bases between them. CDR1 is SQVTM, CDR2 ANQGSEA, per germline. Here the CDR3 reads CSGPGTFHGETQYF. The CDR3 DNA follows: TGCAGCGGGCCGGGGACCTTCCATGGAGAGACCCAGTACTTC.

This clonotype was observed a handful of times. The chain recombines TRBV15 with TRBJ2-7; a possible D gene is TRBD2 (6 bases). The CDR3 has 14 residues. Germline CDR1 is LNHNV and CDR2 is YYDKDF (reference sequence). V lost 4 bases to trimming and J lost 3 bases, with 13 bases between them. CDR3 protein: CATSNGGSSYEQYF. The CDR3 DNA follows: TGTGCCACCAGCAACGGGGGTTCAAGCTACGAGCAGTACTTC.

This chain uses TRBV27 with TRBJ2-7; 7 nucleotides match TRBD1. Germline CDR1 MNHEY, CDR2 SMNVEV (reference sequence). The CDR3 has 14 amino acids. The V and J ends lost 2 bases and 3 bases, in that order; junction bases with no gene match: 4. CDR3 coding DNA: TGTGCCAGCAGTTTAGAGGGGGCTCTCTACGAGCAGTACTTC. It translates to CASSLEGALYEQYF.

This chain connects TRBV20-1 to TRBJ2-7, with D uncertain. The last part of the DNA fits TRBJ2-5 better; the J call may be wrong. This CDR3 is built from 11 residues. Per germline, CDR1 DFQATT and CDR2 SNEGSKA (reference sequence). CDR3 in amino acids: CSASMEETQYF. As DNA, the CDR3 is TGCAGTGCTAGTATGGAAGAGACCCAGTACTTC.

The chain combines TRBV12-3 or TRBV12-4 with TRBJ2-3; 7 nucleotides line up with TRBD2. J gave up 11 bases and V 6 bases, and 11 bases lay outside the gene matches. The CDR3 is 13 amino acids. The CDR3 loop reads CASSLDWGGEQYF. Written as DNA, the CDR3 is TGTGCCAGCAGCCTGGACTGGGGAGGGGAGCAGTATTTT.

The chain couples TRBV15 to TRBJ2-5, with TRBD2 matching over 11 bases. V lost 0 bases and J lost 5; bases outside the gene matches: 5. Germline values: CDR1 LNHNV, CDR2 YYDKDF (reference sequence). The CDR3 extends over 16 amino acids. The CDR3 loop reads CATSRDRLAGMETQYF. The CDR3 coding sequence is TGTGCCACCAGCAGAGACCGACTAGCGGGGATGGAGACCCAGTACTTC.

This clonotype showed up just a few times. The chain joins TRBV4-3 to TRBJ1-5, with a tentative D call TRBD1 (5 bases). Germline-derived CDR1 and CDR2 are LGHNA and YSLEER. The CDR3 sequence is 17 residues long. V was trimmed by 0 bases and J by 0 bases, leaving 12 bases between them. CDR3 protein: CASSQDRAGGSNQPQHF. Written as DNA, the CDR3 is TGCGCCAGCAGCCAAGATAGGGCGGGGGGTAGCAATCAGCCCCAGCATTTT.

This sequence joins TRBV6-5 and TRBJ1-2; D gene unclear. Germline lookup yields CDR1 MNHEY and CDR2 SVGAGI. The CDR3 spans 13 residues. Trimming took off 6 bases at V and 4 bases at J, with 12 bases between the two ends. CDR3 in amino acids: CASSPAWGYGYTF. CDR3 sequence (DNA): TGTGCCAGCAGCCCGGCGTGGGGCTATGGCTACACCTTC.

With respect to this clonotype: A read error may account for a junction end that differs from germline. The chain uses TRBV25-1 and TRBJ1-5; possible D gene TRBD1, 5 bases. Germline-derived CDR1 and CDR2 are MGHDK and SYGVNS. The length of the CDR3 is 14 residues. CDR3 loop: CASSEVAGAQPQNF. The CDR3 bases are TGTGCCAGCAGTGAAGTCGCCGGGGCTCAGCCCCAGAATTTT.

The table lists this clonotype with a few counts. This chain uses TRBV7-2 with TRBJ2-5; D not resolved. The V gene's germline CDR1 is SGHTA and CDR2 FQGNSA. This CDR3 spans 14 amino acids. V lost 5 bases and J 4 bases, leaving 14 bases between the germline ends. In DNA form, the CDR3 reads TGTGCCAGCAGCGCGCAACTTTCCGGAGAGACCCAGTACTTC. Protein sequence: CASSAQLSGETQYF.

There are a few counts of this clonotype. This chain links TRBV3-1 with TRBJ2-5, with a tentative D call TRBD1 (6 bases). Germline V gene lookup returns CDR1 LGHDT and CDR2 YNNKEL (reference sequence). The CDR3 extends over 15 amino acids. V was pared by 3 bases and J by 1 base, with 12 bases between. The CDR3 sequence: CASSQRGTFQETQYF. In DNA, the CDR3 is TGTGCCAGCAGCCAGAGGGGGACGTTCCAAGAGACCCAGTACTTC.

The V call is TRBV5-6, the J call TRBJ1-1; no definite D call. Germline V CDR1 and CDR2: SGHDT, YYEEEE. The V end was cut by 2 bases, the J end by 6 bases, with 20 bases between. The CDR3 runs 16 residues. CDR3: CASSLRTGLSKAEAFF. DNA for the CDR3: TGTGCCAGCAGCTTACGGACGGGCCTTTCGAAAGCTGAAGCTTTCTTT.

The V and J genes are TRBV6-2 or TRBV6-3 and TRBJ2-4; 9 bases line up with TRBD2. V was clipped by 6 bases and J by 3 bases; unmatched bases: 9. The germline V gene has CDR1 MNHEY and CDR2 SVGEGT. This CDR3 has 16 amino acids. This chain's CDR3 is CASSSLGREGKNIQYF. The CDR3 DNA reads TGTGCCAGCAGCTCCCTAGGGCGGGAGGGCAAAAACATTCAGTACTTC.

V usage is TRBV7-2 and J usage is TRBJ1-4; 9 nucleotides agree with TRBD1. The V gene's germline CDR1 is SGHTA and CDR2 FQGNSA. V lost 2 bases and J lost 0; bases outside the gene matches: 7. The CDR3 runs to 18 residues. The CDR3 DNA follows: TGTGCCAGCAGCTTAATGGGACAGGGTTTTACAACTAATGAAAAACTGTTTTTT. Translated: CASSLMGQGFTTNEKLFF.

This clonotype was detected many times. The chain carries TRBV7-9 and TRBJ2-5, with 11 bases aligning to TRBD2. With V trimmed by 6 bases and J by 3 bases, 9 bases remained unmatched. The CDR3 runs to 16 residues. Germline V gene lookup returns CDR1 SEHNR and CDR2 FQNEAQ (reference sequence). CDR3 nucleotides: TGTGCCAGCAGTACCAACCTGGGACTAGCGGAAGAGACCCAGTACTTC. Encoded protein: CASSTNLGLAEETQYF.

In this sample, this clonotype turned up a few times. This sequence joins TRBV6-1 and TRBJ2-5; tentative D call: TRBD2 (6 bases). This CDR3 has 13 residues. Germline V gives CDR1 MNHNS, CDR2 SASEGT. The V end was cut by 3 bases, the J end by 5 bases, with 10 bases between. The CDR3 here is CASSESGVETQYF. The CDR3 coding sequence is TGTGCCAGCAGTGAGTCGGGGGTGGAGACCCAGTACTTC.

The chain couples TRBV9 to TRBJ1-6; D unresolved. CDR1 SGDLS and CDR2 YYNGEE come from the germline V gene. V shed 3 bases and J shed 7 bases, with 20 bases lying between them. The CDR3 runs to 17 residues. The CDR3 is CASSGVATGRENSPLHF. The CDR3, as DNA: TGTGCCAGCAGCGGGGTGGCGACGGGCAGAGAAAATTCACCCCTCCACTTT.

V gene TRBV29-1 combines with J gene TRBJ2-3; perhaps TRBD2 as D (5 bases). The germline gives CDR1 SQVTM, CDR2 ANQGSEA. The CDR3 has 15 amino acids. V was trimmed by 6 bases and J by 5 bases, leaving 21 bases between them. In DNA form, the CDR3 reads TGCAGCGTCCCTGTTTCTAGCCCATGGGGAGATACGCAGTATTTT. It yields the protein CSVPVSSPWGDTQYF.

The chain links TRBV7-2 to TRBJ2-1, with D possibly matching TRBD2 (6 bases). The CDR3 spans 12 residues. Germline V lookup: CDR1 SGHTA, CDR2 FQGNSA. V was pared by 8 bases and J by 2 bases, with 7 bases between. CDR3 nucleotide sequence: TGTGCCAGCGGGGAGGCCTACAATGAGCAGTTCTTC. Protein sequence: CASGEAYNEQFF.

This clonotype was observed once. The chain is built from TRBV11-2 and TRBJ2-2, with no clear D. There are 13 residues in the CDR3. Trimming took off 5 bases at V and 4 bases at J, with 8 bases between the two ends. From germline, CDR1 is SGHAT and CDR2 FQNNGV. The CDR3 here is CASSPPATGELFF. Here the CDR3 DNA reads TGTGCCAGCAGCCCACCTGCCACCGGGGAGCTGTTTTTT.

This chain joins TRBV7-9 and TRBJ2-3; D remains unclear. With 1 base removed from V and 2 bases from J, the gap between germline ends came to 13 bases. The germline gives CDR1 SEHNR, CDR2 FQNEAQ (reference sequence). The CDR3 is 16 amino acids. CDR3 protein: CASSLDRRLSTDTQYF. CDR3 DNA: TGTGCCAGCAGCTTAGATAGACGGCTGTCCACAGATACGCAGTATTTT.